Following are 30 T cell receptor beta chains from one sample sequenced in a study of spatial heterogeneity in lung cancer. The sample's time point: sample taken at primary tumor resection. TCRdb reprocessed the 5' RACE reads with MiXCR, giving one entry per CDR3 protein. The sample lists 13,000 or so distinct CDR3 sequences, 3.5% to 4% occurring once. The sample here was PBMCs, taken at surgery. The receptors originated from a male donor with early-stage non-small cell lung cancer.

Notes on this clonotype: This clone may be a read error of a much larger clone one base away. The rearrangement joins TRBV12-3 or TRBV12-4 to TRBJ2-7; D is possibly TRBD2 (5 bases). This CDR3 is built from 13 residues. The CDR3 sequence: CASRGGHPYEQHF. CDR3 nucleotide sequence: TGTGCCAGCAGGGGCGGGCACCCCTACGAGCAGCACTTC.

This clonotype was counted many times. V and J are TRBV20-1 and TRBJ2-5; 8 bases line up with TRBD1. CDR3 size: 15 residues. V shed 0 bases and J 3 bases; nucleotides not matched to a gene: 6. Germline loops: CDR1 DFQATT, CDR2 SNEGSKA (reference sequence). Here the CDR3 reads CSAREATGVEETQYF. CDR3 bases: TGCAGTGCTAGAGAAGCGACAGGGGTGGAAGAGACCCAGTACTTC.

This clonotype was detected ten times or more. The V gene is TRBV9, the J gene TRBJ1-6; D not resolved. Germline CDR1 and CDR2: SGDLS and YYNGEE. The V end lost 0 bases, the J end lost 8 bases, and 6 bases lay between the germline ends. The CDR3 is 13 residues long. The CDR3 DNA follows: TGTGCCAGCAGCGTAGAATGGTATTCACCCCTCCACTTT. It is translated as CASSVEWYSPLHF.

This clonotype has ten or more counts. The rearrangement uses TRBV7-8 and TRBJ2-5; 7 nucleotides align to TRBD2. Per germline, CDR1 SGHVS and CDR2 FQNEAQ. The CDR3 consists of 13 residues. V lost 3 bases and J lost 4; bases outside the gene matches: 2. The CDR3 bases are TGTGCCAGCAGCTTGGGGGGGACAGAGACCCAGTACTTC. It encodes CASSLGGTETQYF.

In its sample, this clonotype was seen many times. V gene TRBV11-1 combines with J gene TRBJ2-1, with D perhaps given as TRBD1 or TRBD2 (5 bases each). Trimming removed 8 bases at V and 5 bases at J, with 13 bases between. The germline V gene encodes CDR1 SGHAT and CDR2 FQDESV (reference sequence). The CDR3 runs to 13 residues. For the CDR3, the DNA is TGTGCCAGCCGGGACCAACCAAACAATGAGCAGTTCTTC. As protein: CASRDQPNNEQFF.

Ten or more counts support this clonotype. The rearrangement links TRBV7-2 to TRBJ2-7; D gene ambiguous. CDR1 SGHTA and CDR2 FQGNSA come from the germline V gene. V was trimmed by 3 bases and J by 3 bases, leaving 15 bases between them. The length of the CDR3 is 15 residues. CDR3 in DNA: TGTGCCAGCAGCTTCGTCCCGGGCCCCGACTACGAGCAGTACTTC. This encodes CASSFVPGPDYEQYF.

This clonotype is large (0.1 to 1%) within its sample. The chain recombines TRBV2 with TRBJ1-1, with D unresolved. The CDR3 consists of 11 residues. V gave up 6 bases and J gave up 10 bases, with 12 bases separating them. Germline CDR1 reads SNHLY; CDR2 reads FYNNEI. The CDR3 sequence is CASREGPGAFF. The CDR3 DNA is TGTGCCAGCAGAGAGGGCCCCGGAGCTTTCTTT.

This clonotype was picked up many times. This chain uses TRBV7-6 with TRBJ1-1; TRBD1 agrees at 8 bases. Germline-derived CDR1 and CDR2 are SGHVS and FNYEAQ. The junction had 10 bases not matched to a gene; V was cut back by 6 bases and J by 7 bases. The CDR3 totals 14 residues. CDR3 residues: CASSHSQGAGEAFF. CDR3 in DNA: TGTGCCAGCAGTCATTCGCAGGGGGCAGGTGAAGCTTTCTTT.

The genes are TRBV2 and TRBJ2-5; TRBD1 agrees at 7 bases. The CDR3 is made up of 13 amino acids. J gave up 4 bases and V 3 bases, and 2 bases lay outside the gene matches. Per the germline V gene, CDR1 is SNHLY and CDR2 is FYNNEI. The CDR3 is CASSDNRGETQYF. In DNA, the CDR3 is TGTGCCAGCAGTGATAACAGGGGAGAGACCCAGTACTTC.

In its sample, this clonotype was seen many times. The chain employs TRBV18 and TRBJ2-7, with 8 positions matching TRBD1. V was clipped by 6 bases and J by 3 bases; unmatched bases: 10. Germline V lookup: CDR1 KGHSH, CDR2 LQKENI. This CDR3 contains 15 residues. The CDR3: CASSLGQGVGYEQYF. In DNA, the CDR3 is TGTGCCAGCTCCCTCGGACAGGGAGTTGGCTACGAGCAGTACTTC.

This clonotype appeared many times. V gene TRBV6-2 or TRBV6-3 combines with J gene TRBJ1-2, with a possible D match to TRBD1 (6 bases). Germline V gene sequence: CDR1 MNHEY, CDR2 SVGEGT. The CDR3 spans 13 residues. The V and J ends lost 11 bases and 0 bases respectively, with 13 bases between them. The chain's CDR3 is CAAQGPANYGYTF. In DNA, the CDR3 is TGTGCCGCCCAGGGGCCCGCTAACTATGGCTACACCTTC.

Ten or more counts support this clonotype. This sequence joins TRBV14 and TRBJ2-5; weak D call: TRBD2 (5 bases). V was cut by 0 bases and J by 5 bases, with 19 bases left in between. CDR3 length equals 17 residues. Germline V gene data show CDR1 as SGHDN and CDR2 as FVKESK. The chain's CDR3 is CASSQDGTSRRKETQYF. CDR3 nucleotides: TGTGCCAGCAGCCAAGATGGTACCTCCCGGAGGAAGGAGACCCAGTACTTC.

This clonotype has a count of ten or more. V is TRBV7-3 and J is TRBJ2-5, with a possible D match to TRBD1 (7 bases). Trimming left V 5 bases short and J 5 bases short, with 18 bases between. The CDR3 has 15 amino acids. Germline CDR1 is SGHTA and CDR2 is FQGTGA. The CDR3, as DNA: TGTGCCAGCAGCCCCCTTGGAGGGGGCGGGGAGACCCAGTACTTC. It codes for CASSPLGGGGETQYF.

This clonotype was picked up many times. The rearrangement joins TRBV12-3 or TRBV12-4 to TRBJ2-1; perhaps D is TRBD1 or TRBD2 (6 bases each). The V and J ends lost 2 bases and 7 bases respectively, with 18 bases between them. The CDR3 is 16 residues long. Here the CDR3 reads CASSLRLGLGGNEQFF. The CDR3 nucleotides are TGTGCCAGCAGTTTACGGCTGGGGTTAGGGGGGAATGAGCAGTTCTTC.

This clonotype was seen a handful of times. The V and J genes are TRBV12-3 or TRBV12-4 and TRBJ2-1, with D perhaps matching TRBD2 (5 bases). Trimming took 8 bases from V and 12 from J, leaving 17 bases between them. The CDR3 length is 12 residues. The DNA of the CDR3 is TGTGCCAGCCGGGCACTAGGAGGAGCGCAGTTCTTC. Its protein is CASRALGGAQFF.

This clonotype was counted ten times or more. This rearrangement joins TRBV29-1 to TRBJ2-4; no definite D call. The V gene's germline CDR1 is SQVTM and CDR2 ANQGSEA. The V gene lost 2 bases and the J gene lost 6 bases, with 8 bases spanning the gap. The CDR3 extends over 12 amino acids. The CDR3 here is CSVETEANIQYF. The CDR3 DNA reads TGCAGCGTTGAAACAGAGGCAAACATTCAGTACTTC. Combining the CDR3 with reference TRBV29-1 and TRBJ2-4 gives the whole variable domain SAVISQKPSRDICQRGTSLTIQCQVDSQVTMMFWYRQQPGQSLTLIATANQGSEATYESGFVIDKFPISRPNLTFSTLTVSNMSPEDSSIYLCSVETEANIQYFGAGTRLSVL.

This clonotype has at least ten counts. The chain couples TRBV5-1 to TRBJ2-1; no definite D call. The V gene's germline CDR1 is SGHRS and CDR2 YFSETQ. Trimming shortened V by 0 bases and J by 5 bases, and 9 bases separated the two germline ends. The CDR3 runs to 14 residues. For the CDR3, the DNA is TGCGCCAGCAGCTTGGAGGGCCGGGACAATGAGCAGTTCTTC. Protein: CASSLEGRDNEQFF.

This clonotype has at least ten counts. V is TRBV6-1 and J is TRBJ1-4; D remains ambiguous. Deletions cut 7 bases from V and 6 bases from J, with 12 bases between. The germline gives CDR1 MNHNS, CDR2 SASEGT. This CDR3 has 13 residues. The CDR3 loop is CASNRNPHEKLFF. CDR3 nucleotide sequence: TGTGCCAGCAACCGCAACCCACATGAAAAACTGTTTTTT.

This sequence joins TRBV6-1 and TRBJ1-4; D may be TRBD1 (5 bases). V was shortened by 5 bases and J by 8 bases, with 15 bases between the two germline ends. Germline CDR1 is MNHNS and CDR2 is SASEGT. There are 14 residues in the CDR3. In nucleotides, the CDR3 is TGTGCCAGCAGTAACAGAGGGGCAAGGGAAAAACTGTTTTTT. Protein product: CASSNRGAREKLFF.

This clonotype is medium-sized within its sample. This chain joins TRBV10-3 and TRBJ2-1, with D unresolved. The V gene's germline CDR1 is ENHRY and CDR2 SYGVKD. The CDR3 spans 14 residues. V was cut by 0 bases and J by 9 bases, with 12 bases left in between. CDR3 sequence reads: CAISESLDHGEQFF. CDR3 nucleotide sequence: TGTGCCATCAGTGAGTCTCTAGATCACGGTGAGCAGTTCTTC.

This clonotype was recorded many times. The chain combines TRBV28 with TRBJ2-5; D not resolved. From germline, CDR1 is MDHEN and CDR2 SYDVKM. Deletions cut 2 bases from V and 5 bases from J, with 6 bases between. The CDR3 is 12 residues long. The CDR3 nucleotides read TGTGCCAGCAGTTTAGCTACTGAGACCCAGTACTTC. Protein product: CASSLATETQYF.

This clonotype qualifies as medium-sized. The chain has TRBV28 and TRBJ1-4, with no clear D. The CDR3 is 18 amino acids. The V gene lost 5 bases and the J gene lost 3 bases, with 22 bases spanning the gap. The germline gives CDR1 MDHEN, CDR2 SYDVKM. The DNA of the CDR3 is TGTGCCAGCAGTCCCCCACCCCGGGAGTCTGGAGCTAATGAAAAACTGTTTTTT. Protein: CASSPPPRESGANEKLFF.

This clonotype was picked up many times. The CDR3 sequence is CSARAWGHGTGELFF. The CDR3 coding sequence is TGCAGTGCACGAGCATGGGGCCATGGCACCGGGGAGCTGTTTTTT. The rearrangement joins TRBV20-1 to TRBJ2-2, with D possibly matching TRBD1 (5 bases). V lost 6 bases to trimming and J lost 4 bases, with 18 bases between them. The CDR3 runs 15 residues. Germline CDR1 DFQATT, CDR2 SNEGSKA (reference sequence).

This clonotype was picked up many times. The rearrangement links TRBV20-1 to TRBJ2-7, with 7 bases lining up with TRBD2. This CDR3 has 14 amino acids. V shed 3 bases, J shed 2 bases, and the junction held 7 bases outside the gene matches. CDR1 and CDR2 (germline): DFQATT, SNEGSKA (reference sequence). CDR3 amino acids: CSARTGTTAYEQYF. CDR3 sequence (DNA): TGCAGTGCTAGGACCGGGACTACCGCCTACGAGCAGTACTTC.

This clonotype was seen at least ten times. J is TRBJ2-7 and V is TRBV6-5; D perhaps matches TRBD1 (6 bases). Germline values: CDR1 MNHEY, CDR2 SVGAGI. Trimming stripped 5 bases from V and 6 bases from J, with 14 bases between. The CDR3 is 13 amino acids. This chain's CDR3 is CASSPQGVSEQYF. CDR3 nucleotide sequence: TGTGCCAGCAGTCCACAGGGAGTCTCCGAGCAGTACTTC.

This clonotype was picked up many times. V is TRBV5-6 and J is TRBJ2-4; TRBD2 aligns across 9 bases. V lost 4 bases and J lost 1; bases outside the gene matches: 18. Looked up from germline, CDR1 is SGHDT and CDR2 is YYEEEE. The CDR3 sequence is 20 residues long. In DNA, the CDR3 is TGTGCCAGCAGCCTGGACTTACGAGCGGGAGGCGGTTGGGCCAAAAACATTCAGTACTTC. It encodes CASSLDLRAGGGWAKNIQYF. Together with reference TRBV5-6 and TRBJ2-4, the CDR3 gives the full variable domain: DAGVTQSPTHLIKTRGQQVTLRCSPKSGHDTVSWYQQALGQGPQFIFQYYEEEERQRGNFPDRFSGHQFPNYSSELNVNALLLGDSALYLCASSLDLRAGGGWAKNIQYFGAGTRLSVL.

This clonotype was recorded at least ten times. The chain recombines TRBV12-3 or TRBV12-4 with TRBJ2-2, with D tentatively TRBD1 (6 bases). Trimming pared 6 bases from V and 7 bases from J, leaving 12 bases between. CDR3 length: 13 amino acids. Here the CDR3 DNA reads TGTGCCAGCAGGCCACAGGGATACGGGGAGCTGTTTTTT. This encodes CASRPQGYGELFF.

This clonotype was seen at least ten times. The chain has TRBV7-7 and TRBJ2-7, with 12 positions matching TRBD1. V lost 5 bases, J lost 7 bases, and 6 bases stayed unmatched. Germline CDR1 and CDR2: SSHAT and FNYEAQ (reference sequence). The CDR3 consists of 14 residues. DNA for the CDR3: TGTGCCAGCAGCACGGGACAGGGGGCAGGGGAGCAGTACTTC. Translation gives CASSTGQGAGEQYF.

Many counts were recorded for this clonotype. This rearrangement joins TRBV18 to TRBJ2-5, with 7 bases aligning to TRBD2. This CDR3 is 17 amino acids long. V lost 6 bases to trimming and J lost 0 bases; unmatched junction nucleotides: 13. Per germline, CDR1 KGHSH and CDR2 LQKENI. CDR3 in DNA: TGTGCCAGCTCCCCATTTTGGGCTAGCGGAAACCAAGAGACCCAGTACTTC. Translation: CASSPFWASGNQETQYF.

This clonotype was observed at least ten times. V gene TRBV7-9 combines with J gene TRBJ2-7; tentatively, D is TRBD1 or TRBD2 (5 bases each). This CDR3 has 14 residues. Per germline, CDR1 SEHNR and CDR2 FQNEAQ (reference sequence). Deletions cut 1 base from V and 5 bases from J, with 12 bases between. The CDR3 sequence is CASSLDPGRHEQYF. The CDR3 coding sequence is TGTGCCAGCAGCTTAGACCCGGGACGGCACGAGCAGTACTTC.